One sample yielded the 5 T cell receptor beta chains listed below, sequenced in a study of blood T cells in healthy people across ages. Together with a sample-barcoded 5' primer, a J-beta primer mix was included in a second PCR lasting about 6 to 11 cycles. TCRdb re-derived calls from the 5' RACE reads in MiXCR, one entry per CDR3 protein. Of about 1.8 million distinct CDR3 sequences in the sample, 49% were seen once. The material sequenced was blood. These TCRs come from a woman aged 40 to 55 in good health.

This chain joins TRBV12-3 or TRBV12-4 and TRBJ2-4; 9 bases are a match to TRBD1. This CDR3 is built from 20 residues. V dropped 3 bases and J dropped 1; count of bases not matched to a gene: 16. CDR3: CASSFFSGTGRLGAKNIQYF. The CDR3 bases are TGTGCCAGCAGTTTTTTCTCTGGGACAGGGCGGCTAGGGGCCAAAAACATTCAGTACTTC.

The chain couples TRBV5-1 to TRBJ2-1; 10 nucleotides align to TRBD1. The V and J ends lost 3 bases and 14 bases, in that order; junction bases with no gene match: 11. Per the germline V gene, CDR1 is SGHRS and CDR2 is YFSETQ. CDR3 size: 14 residues. DNA of the CDR3: TGCGCCAGCAGCTCCGGGACAGGGGACCCCAGGAAGTTCTTC. Its protein is CASSSGTGDPRKFF.

The chain couples TRBV7-9 to TRBJ1-5, with D unresolved. With 5 bases removed from V and 0 bases from J, the gap between germline ends came to 11 bases. Germline loops: CDR1 SEHNR, CDR2 FQNEAQ (reference sequence). This CDR3 region has 15 residues. The CDR3 region is CASSARSDSNQPQHF. The CDR3 DNA sequence: TGTGCCAGCAGCGCCCGTAGTGATAGCAATCAGCCCCAGCATTTT. The full variable domain, its missing parts supplied by reference TRBV7-9 and TRBJ1-5, is DTGVSQNPRHKITKRGQNVTFRCDPISEHNRLYWYRQTLGQGPEFLTYFQNEAQLEKSRLLSDRFSAERPKGSFSTLEIQRTEQGDSAMYLCASSARSDSNQPQHFGDGTRLSIL.

This clonotype was found a few times. The rearrangement joins TRBV11-2 to TRBJ2-5; 7 positions match TRBD2. From germline, CDR1 is SGHAT and CDR2 FQNNGV. The CDR3 sequence is 13 residues long. CDR3 DNA sequence: TGTGCTGGGGGGGGGGTGTACCAAGAGACCCAGTACTTC. Amino acids: CAGGGVYQETQYF. Looking up the rest from reference TRBV11-2 and TRBJ2-5 gives the full variable domain: EAGVAQSPRYKIIEKRQSVAFWCNPISGHATLYWYQQILGQGPKLLIQFQNNGVVDDSQLPKDRFSAERLKGVDSTLKIQPAKLEDSAVYLCAGGGVYQETQYFGPGTRLLVL.

This clonotype came up a few times. The CDR3 DNA reads as TGTGCCAGTACTGTGTACTCAGGGTCCGTGGACAATACGCAGTATTTT. It is translated as CASTVYSGSVDNTQYF. The chain recombines TRBV6-1 with TRBJ2-3, with D tentatively TRBD1 (5 bases). Germline V CDR1 and CDR2: MNHNS, SASEGT. V lost 9 bases and J lost 7, with 26 bases in between. The CDR3 contains 16 residues.